The 17 T cell receptor beta chains listed next were all sequenced from one sample in a study of cytotoxic CD8 clonotypes in ibrutinib-treated CLL (dated by TCRdb to the early 2020s). The time point label on this specimen signifies: approximately eleven months on ibrutinib. Libraries were prepared through the immunoSEQ multiplex PCR assay. TCRdb provides this immuneACCESS table in a form limited to in-frame rearrangements. Some clones are lacking; in checked studies, under half of them reflect an unresolved V gene, and why the rest are absent is not known. This sample lists about 97,000 clones; approximately 78% were detected once. About 29% of the sample rests with the top ten. Material: PBMCs, obtained after 12 months of ibrutinib treatment. The source of these receptors is a human donor with chronic lymphocytic leukemia.

The rearrangement links TRBV9 to TRBJ1-5; D is perhaps TRBD1 (5 bases). This CDR3 has 13 amino acids. Germline assignment: CDR1 SGDLS and CDR2 YYNGEE. Deletions cut 4 bases from V and 5 bases from J, with 10 bases between. This CDR3 reads CASSRDRHQPQHF. In nucleotides, the CDR3 is TGTGCCAGCAGCAGGGACCGACATCAGCCCCAGCATTTT.

The rearrangement uses TRBV11-3 and TRBJ2-7; no definite D call. This CDR3 has 15 amino acids. With 0 bases removed from V and 3 bases from J, the gap between germline ends came to 12 bases. Germline lookup yields CDR1 SGHNT and CDR2 YENEEA. The CDR3 nucleotides read TGTGCCAGCAGCTTAGATAGGGCCAGTTTCTACGAGCAGTACTTC. This encodes CASSLDRASFYEQYF.

This rearrangement joins TRBV7-8 to TRBJ2-5; D unresolved. Germline V lookup: CDR1 SGHVS, CDR2 FQNEAQ. V lost 6 bases to trimming and J lost 0 bases, with 11 bases between them. This CDR3 has 14 amino acids. The CDR3 DNA reads TGTGCCAGCAGAGAAGCTACGTACCAAGAGACCCAGTACTTC. Its protein product is CASREATYQETQYF.

The rearrangement joins TRBV4-1 to TRBJ2-7; no definite D call. The germline gives CDR1 MGHRA, CDR2 YSYEKL. The germline V and J ends were trimmed by 5 bases and 5 bases, with 19 bases remaining between them. This CDR3 region has 15 residues. The CDR3 loop is CASSSKDGKAHEQYF. For the CDR3, the DNA is TGCGCCAGCAGCAGCAAGGACGGTAAGGCCCACGAGCAGTACTTC.

This chain connects TRBV6-4 to TRBJ1-2; no firm D call. Germline CDR1 and CDR2: MRHNA and SNTAGT. The V gene lost 0 bases and the J gene lost 4 bases, with 9 bases spanning the gap. The CDR3 is made up of 14 amino acids. CDR3 in amino acids: CASSDSDGFYGYTF. The DNA of the CDR3 is TGTGCCAGCAGTGACTCGGACGGATTCTATGGCTACACCTTC.

This chain links TRBV27 with TRBJ2-2; D assignment may be TRBD1 or TRBD2 (5 bases each). V was pared by 6 bases and J by 7 bases, with 18 bases between. CDR1 is MNHEY, CDR2 SMNVEV, per germline (reference sequence). The CDR3 loop spans 15 amino acids. CDR3 bases: TGTGCCAGCAGACCGCTCGGGACGGGCTACGGGGAGCTGTTTTTT. Encoded protein: CASRPLGTGYGELFF.

This clone has just a few counts. The rearrangement joins TRBV7-9 to TRBJ1-1; 11 nucleotides line up with TRBD1. This CDR3 is built from 12 residues. Germline trimming cut 5 bases from V and 10 bases from J; bases unmatched to any gene: 3. Germline-derived CDR1 and CDR2 are SEHNR and FQNEAQ (reference sequence). The DNA for the CDR3 is TGTGCCAGCAGCGTCGGGACAGGGGGAGCTTTCTTT. This codes for CASSVGTGGAFF.

J is TRBJ2-7 and V is TRBV7-9; tentative D call: TRBD1 (5 bases). V lost 6 bases, J lost 2 bases, and 17 bases lay in between. Germline CDR1 SEHNR, CDR2 FQNEAQ (reference sequence). The CDR3 runs 15 residues. The CDR3 here is CASSHDRSRAYEQYF. In nucleotides, the CDR3 is TGTGCCAGCAGTCACGACAGATCCAGGGCCTACGAGCAGTACTTC.

V gene TRBV19 combines with J gene TRBJ1-1, with D possibly matching TRBD1 (5 bases). The V end lost 3 bases, the J end lost 0 bases, and 14 bases lay between the germline ends. The V gene's germline CDR1 is LNHDA and CDR2 SQIVND (reference sequence). This CDR3 has 16 amino acids. CDR3 nucleotide sequence: TGTGCCAGTAGTATCGGGACCTCAATCCTGAACACTGAAGCTTTCTTT. This gives the protein CASSIGTSILNTEAFF.

The V call is TRBV19, the J call TRBJ1-1, with 11 bases fitting TRBD1. CDR1 and CDR2 from the germline V gene are LNHDA and SQIVND (reference sequence). The CDR3 extends over 15 amino acids. Trimming removed 7 bases from V and 6 bases from J; junction bases left unmatched: 10. Here the CDR3 reads CASTRTGGGGSEAFF. CDR3 in DNA: TGTGCCAGTACCCGGACAGGGGGCGGTGGTTCTGAAGCTTTCTTT.

The chain is built from TRBV7-3 and TRBJ2-7; D remains ambiguous. CDR1 and CDR2 (germline): SGHTA, FQGTGA. The CDR3 is made up of 13 amino acids. V dropped 5 bases and J dropped 3 bases, with 11 bases sitting between them. CDR3 bases: TGTGCCAGCAGCCCCCCTGGGATCTACGAGCAGTACTTC. This translates into CASSPPGIYEQYF.

The chain combines TRBV30 with TRBJ1-1; possible D gene TRBD1, 5 bases. Germline V gene lookup returns CDR1 GTSNPN and CDR2 SVGIG (reference sequence). V was cut by 8 bases and J by 0 bases, with 10 bases left in between. This CDR3 region has 12 residues. The chain's CDR3 is CAGQGLNTEAFF. CDR3 DNA sequence: TGTGCCGGCCAGGGCTTGAACACTGAAGCTTTCTTT.

The chain joins TRBV4-1 to TRBJ2-5, with D possibly matching TRBD2 (6 bases). The length of the CDR3 is 14 residues. Germline loops: CDR1 MGHRA, CDR2 YSYEKL. Deletions cut 8 bases from V and 5 bases from J, with 18 bases between. CDR3 sequence: CASAKLARSETQYF. The CDR3 nucleotides are TGCGCCAGCGCCAAGCTAGCGAGATCGGAGACCCAGTACTTC.

This chain uses TRBV18 with TRBJ2-3; 7 bases are shared with TRBD1. Germline V CDR1 and CDR2: KGHSH, LQKENI. The CDR3 runs to 15 residues. The ends lost 3 bases at V and 0 bases at J; junction bases unmatched: 3. The CDR3 DNA is TGTGCCAGCTCACCTAGACAGGGTAGCACAGATACGCAGTATTTT. Residues: CASSPRQGSTDTQYF.

The rearrangement links TRBV2 to TRBJ1-6; the match to TRBD1 covers 8 bases. The CDR3 is 12 residues long. The V and J ends lost 8 bases and 13 bases, in that order; junction bases with no gene match: 7. The V gene's germline CDR1 is SNHLY and CDR2 FYNNEI. The CDR3 sequence: CASGGQAGPLHF. The CDR3 nucleotides are TGTGCCAGCGGGGGACAGGCCGGGCCCCTCCACTTT.

This clone was found a few times. This chain uses TRBV6-5 with TRBJ2-7; D unresolved. The germline V gene has CDR1 MNHEY and CDR2 SVGAGI. The CDR3 covers 16 residues. The V end was cut by 4 bases, the J end by 2 bases, with 18 bases between. Written as DNA, the CDR3 is TGTGCCAGCAGTTCTTTAATCGGCGCCCGCGCCTACGAGCAGTACTTC. This encodes CASSSLIGARAYEQYF.

This clone was detected only a few times. The CDR3 here is CASRGLAVTDTQYF. CDR3 in DNA: TGCGCCAGCAGGGGACTAGCAGTTACAGATACGCAGTATTTT. This chain connects TRBV10-1 to TRBJ2-3; 9 bases align to TRBD2. V dropped 6 bases and J dropped 3; count of bases not matched to a gene: 4. Germline V lookup: CDR1 WNHNN, CDR2 SYGVQD (reference sequence). The CDR3 spans 14 residues.